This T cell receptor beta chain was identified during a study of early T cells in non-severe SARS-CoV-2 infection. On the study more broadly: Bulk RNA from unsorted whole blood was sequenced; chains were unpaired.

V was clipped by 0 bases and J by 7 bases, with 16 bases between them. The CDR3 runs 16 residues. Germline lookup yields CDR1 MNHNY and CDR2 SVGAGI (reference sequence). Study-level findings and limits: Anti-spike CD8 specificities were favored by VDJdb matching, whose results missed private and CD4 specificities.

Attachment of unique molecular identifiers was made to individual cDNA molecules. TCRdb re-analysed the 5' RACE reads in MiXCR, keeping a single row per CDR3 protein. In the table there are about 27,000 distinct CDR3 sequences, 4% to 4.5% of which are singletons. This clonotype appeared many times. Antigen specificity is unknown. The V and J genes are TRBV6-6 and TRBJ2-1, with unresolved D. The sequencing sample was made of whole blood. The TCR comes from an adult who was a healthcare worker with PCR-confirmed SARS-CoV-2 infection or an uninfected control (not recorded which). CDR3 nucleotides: TGTGCCAGCAGTTACTCCAGTCGCCCACCAATTAATGAGCAGTTCTTC. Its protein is CASSYSSRPPINEQFF.